One and the same sample provided the 17 T cell receptor beta chains below, sequenced in a study of T-cell reconstitution after alpha-beta-depleted transplantation in children. The TCRbeta library was prepared with unique molecular identifiers. MiXCR was run by TCRdb on the PCR reads, yielding one entry per CDR3 protein. Among about 200,000 distinct CDR3 sequences listed, roughly 15% were seen once. The source material was PBMCs from the stem cell graft donor, sampled from the stem cell graft. The receptors derive from a human donor who donated a stem cell graft to a child with acute lymphoblastic leukemia.

The chain couples TRBV2 to TRBJ2-1; 11 positions agree with TRBD2. This CDR3 has 15 amino acids. Trimming at V came to 4 bases and at J to 6 bases, leaving 5 bases not matched to a gene. From germline, CDR1 is SNHLY and CDR2 FYNNEI. The CDR3 DNA follows: TGTGCCAGCAGTGTGCTAGCGGGAGGTGGCAATGAGCAGTTCTTC. Translated: CASSVLAGGGNEQFF.

At least ten counts were recorded for this clonotype. V usage is TRBV27 and J usage is TRBJ1-6; 10 bases are shared with TRBD1. CDR3 length: 15 amino acids. Losses at the gene ends were 4 bases for V and 6 bases for J; bases not matched to a gene: 3. CDR1 MNHEY and CDR2 SMNVEV come from the germline V gene (reference sequence). CDR3 bases: TGTGCCAGCAGTTCCGGGGACAGGGGTAATTCACCCCTCCACTTT. It translates to CASSSGDRGNSPLHF.

This clonotype was recorded many times. The rearrangement links TRBV20-1 to TRBJ2-3; no firm D call. Germline CDR1 DFQATT, CDR2 SNEGSKA (reference sequence). The V end was cut by 2 bases, the J end by 3 bases, with 9 bases between. The CDR3 loop spans 13 amino acids. The CDR3 DNA reads as TGCAGTGCTAGAAACACTCTAACAGATACGCAGTATTTT. It encodes CSARNTLTDTQYF.

This clonotype was detected ten times or more. The chain couples TRBV11-2 to TRBJ2-7, with 9 bases identical to TRBD1. This CDR3 has 15 residues. V lost 5 bases and J lost 1; bases outside the gene matches: 6. Germline loops: CDR1 SGHAT, CDR2 FQNNGV. The CDR3 loop reads CASSARDRASYEQYF. CDR3 in DNA: TGTGCCAGCAGCGCCCGGGACAGGGCTTCCTACGAGCAGTACTTC.

In its sample, this clonotype was seen a few times. The genes are TRBV11-3 and TRBJ1-3; TRBD1 matches at 8 bases. V dropped 5 bases and J dropped 1; count of bases not matched to a gene: 7. CDR3 length equals 16 residues. Germline CDR1 and CDR2: SGHNT and YENEEA. The CDR3 region is CASSKTTGVSGNTIYF. The CDR3 nucleotides read TGTGCCAGCAGCAAAACGACAGGGGTGTCTGGAAACACCATATATTTT. Using reference TRBV11-3 and TRBJ1-3 for the parts outside the CDR3, the full variable domain is EAGVVQSPRYKIIEKKQPVAFWCNPISGHNTLYWYLQNLGQGPELLIRYENEEAVDDSQLPKDRFSAERLKGVDSTLKIQPAELGDSAVYLCASSKTTGVSGNTIYFGEGSWLTVV.

This clonotype came up many times. The chain uses TRBV2 and TRBJ1-1; weak D call: TRBD1 (6 bases). Germline loops: CDR1 SNHLY, CDR2 FYNNEI. The V end lost 5 bases, the J end lost 5 bases, and 12 bases lay between the germline ends. The CDR3 is made up of 13 amino acids. The CDR3 sequence: CASSRQGSTEAFF. The CDR3 region has the DNA TGTGCCAGCAGTCGTCAGGGGAGTACTGAAGCTTTCTTT.

In this sample, this clonotype turned up many times. The V gene is TRBV6-5, the J gene TRBJ1-2; 7 bases are shared with TRBD1. The length of the CDR3 is 14 residues. The germline gives CDR1 MNHEY, CDR2 SVGAGI. After removal of 6 bases from V and 2 bases from J, the junction contained 6 bases not matched to a gene. CDR3 nucleotides: TGTGCCAGCAGCGCAGGACAGGCCAACTATGGCTACACCTTC. It specifies CASSAGQANYGYTF.

In its sample, this clonotype was seen many times. The chain uses TRBV6-1 and TRBJ1-2; 10 nucleotides match TRBD1. With 6 bases clipped from V and 5 bases from J, the junction kept 6 bases outside the gene matches. CDR3 length: 14 amino acids. CDR1 is MNHNS and CDR2 is SASEGT in the germline V gene. The CDR3 coding sequence is TGTGCCAGCAGCCTGACAGGGGGCGGATATGGCTACACCTTC. Translated, it gives CASSLTGGGYGYTF.

This clonotype was recorded a few times. The V call is TRBV27, the J call TRBJ2-7, with D hard to call. The CDR3 totals 14 residues. V lost 0 bases to trimming and J lost 2 bases, with 8 bases between them. Germline CDR1 is MNHEY and CDR2 is SMNVEV (reference sequence). As DNA, the CDR3 is TGTGCCAGCAGTTTATCGTCCAGCGCCTACGAGCAGTACTTC. Its translation is CASSLSSSAYEQYF.

This clonotype was seen ten or more times. The chain couples TRBV6-5 to TRBJ1-1; D is perhaps TRBD1 (6 bases). V was cut by 4 bases and J by 4 bases, with 16 bases left in between. Germline assignment: CDR1 MNHEY and CDR2 SVGAGI. CDR3 length: 15 residues. The chain's CDR3 is CASSSTQGGGTEAFF. The DNA of the CDR3 is TGTGCCAGCAGTTCGACACAGGGAGGGGGCACTGAAGCTTTCTTT.

This sequence joins TRBV25-1 and TRBJ1-2, with 8 bases aligning to TRBD1. V shed 2 bases and J 8 bases; nucleotides not matched to a gene: 22. The germline CDR1 and CDR2 sequences are MGHDK and SYGVNS. The CDR3 runs to 19 residues. This chain's CDR3 is CASSEHWGIEAGGSNGYTF. CDR3 DNA: TGTGCCAGCAGTGAACACTGGGGGATCGAGGCAGGGGGCTCAAACGGCTACACCTTC.

Ten or more counts support this clonotype. V is TRBV20-1 and J is TRBJ2-3; 10 bases are a match to TRBD2. Trimming removed 2 bases from V and 1 base from J; junction bases left unmatched: 3. This CDR3 spans 15 amino acids. CDR1 DFQATT and CDR2 SNEGSKA come from the germline V gene (reference sequence). CDR3 nucleotides: TGCAGTGCTAGACGAGGGACTAGCGGCACAGATACGCAGTATTTT. This sequence encodes CSARRGTSGTDTQYF.

This clonotype was seen ten or more times. This chain uses TRBV28 with TRBJ2-3; 12 bases align to TRBD2. This CDR3 has 17 amino acids. V gave up 4 bases and J gave up 0 bases; unmatched junction bases: 5. In germline, CDR1 is MDHEN, CDR2 SYDVKM. The CDR3 region has the DNA TGTGCCAGCAGTTCAACTAGCGGGAGGATTAGCACAGATACGCAGTATTTT. It encodes CASSSTSGRISTDTQYF.

This clonotype was found many times. CDR3 sequence: CASSKGSTDTQYF. CDR3 nucleotide sequence: TGTGCCTCTTCCAAGGGGAGCACAGATACGCAGTATTTT. The V and J genes are TRBV10-3 and TRBJ2-3; maybe TRBD1 (5 bases). The CDR3 has 13 residues. The germline gives CDR1 ENHRY, CDR2 SYGVKD. With 11 bases removed from V and 0 bases from J, the gap between germline ends came to 12 bases.

This clonotype was recorded many times. The V gene is TRBV9, the J gene TRBJ2-5, with 7 positions matching TRBD1. Germline V CDR1 and CDR2: SGDLS, YYNGEE. The V segment lost 4 bases and the J segment 5 bases; nucleotides outside the gene matches: 11. The CDR3 consists of 15 residues. This chain's CDR3 is CASSPLRGRGETQYF. As DNA, the CDR3 is TGTGCCAGCAGCCCTTTAAGGGGGCGTGGGGAGACCCAGTACTTC.

This clonotype was seen repeatedly, ten times or more. The chain couples TRBV10-3 to TRBJ2-1; D is undetermined. Germline V gene data show CDR1 as ENHRY and CDR2 as SYGVKD. This CDR3 contains 12 residues. Trimming stripped 0 bases from V and 8 bases from J, with 5 bases between. The CDR3 DNA reads TGTGCCATCAGTGAGTCCCCGGATGAGCAGTTCTTC. Translated, it gives CAISESPDEQFF.

This clonotype was observed at least ten times. The CDR3: CAGASGPSYEQYF. In nucleotides, the CDR3 is TGTGCCGGCGCGTCCGGGCCGTCCTACGAGCAGTACTTC. The chain links TRBV10-3 to TRBJ2-7; D ambiguous. V dropped 11 bases and J dropped 1 base, with 15 bases sitting between them. The CDR3 contains 13 residues. Germline V gene lookup returns CDR1 ENHRY and CDR2 SYGVKD.